The present T cell receptor beta chain was sequenced within a study of control samples from healthy donors and cancer patients. Data came from immunoSEQ multiplex PCR; TCRdb stores just in-frame clones and leaves some out. The sample includes about 130,000 clones, 90% seen only once; the top ten take roughly 2.7%. Trimming took 5 bases from V and 5 from J, leaving 12 bases between them. The CDR3 sequence is 12 residues long. Germline loops: CDR1 SQVTM, CDR2 ANQGSEA. Sequenced input: blood. This TCR was sampled from a man aged 35 to 55 in good health. This rearrangement joins TRBV29-1 to TRBJ1-2; D possibly corresponds to TRBD1 (5 bases). The CDR3 nucleotides are TGCAGCGTTCCGGGGCAGATGTATGGCTACACCTTC. Encoded protein: CSVPGQMYGYTF.